The clone carrying this TCR beta chain appeared once. TCRdb's copy holds only in-frame clones and misses some; the assay was immunoSEQ multiplex PCR. The data contain about 73,000 clones, around 89% of them singletons. CDR3 length: 17 residues. Germline values: CDR1 WSHSY, CDR2 SAAADI. Trimming cost V 0 bases and J 6 bases; bases outside gene matches: 11. This sample was taken from a study of OX40 agonist ivuxolimab in advanced cancers. The chain couples TRBV10-2 to TRBJ2-3; 8 positions match TRBD2. The origin of this receptor is an adult with an advanced solid tumor such as melanoma, head and neck, liver or kidney cancer. The specimen was CD4+ or CD8+ T cells sorted from blood, collected in a trial of the OX40 agonist ivuxolimab. CDR3 nucleotides: TGCGCCAGCAGTGAGTCCGCGGTAGCGGGATCGACCGATACGCAGTATTTT. Its translation: CASSESAVAGSTDTQYF.